These 24 T cell receptor beta chains originate from one sample sequenced in a study of T-cell reconstitution after alpha-beta-depleted transplantation in children. Unique molecular identifiers were incorporated when the TCRbeta library was constructed. In TCRdb, the PCR reads were re-called with MiXCR into one record per CDR3 protein. This table holds fewer than 550,000 distinct CDR3 sequences, around 10% found once. The source material was PBMCs, mostly from graft donor cells, sampled 180 days after TCRalphabeta/CD19-depleted stem cell transplant. These TCRs come from a female patient aged 2-9 years who had a stem cell transplant for aplastic anemia, so the T cells may come from the graft donor.

The sample holds many counts of this clonotype. V is TRBV27 and J is TRBJ2-7; possible D gene TRBD1, 6 bases. Germline CDR1 reads MNHEY; CDR2 reads SMNVEV (reference sequence). Trimming cost V 5 bases and J 3 bases, with 20 bases left between them. This CDR3 has 16 residues. For the CDR3, the DNA is TGTGCCAGCAGTGCACTTGTTCCGGGACAAATCTACGAGCAGTACGTC. It is translated as CASSALVPGQIYEQYV.

This clonotype was detected a few times. The chain combines TRBV12-3 or TRBV12-4 with TRBJ1-1; D unclear. Trimming removed 7 bases at V and 1 base at J, with 16 bases between. This CDR3 region has 15 residues. The DNA for the CDR3 is TGTGCCAGCACCCGACGATCGACACCGAACACTGAAGCTTTCTTT. Translating it yields CASTRRSTPNTEAFF.

The genes are TRBV7-8 and TRBJ2-7, with D perhaps matching TRBD2 (5 bases). Trimming stripped 4 bases from V and 6 bases from J, with 13 bases between. CDR1 SGHVS and CDR2 FQNEAQ come from the germline V gene. This CDR3 has 13 residues. CDR3 region: CASSSFRGSEQYV. Written as DNA, the CDR3 is TGTGCCAGCAGCTCCTTTCGGGGAAGCGAGCAGTACGTC.

This clonotype was counted a few times. The chain recombines TRBV11-2 with TRBJ2-7; 8 nucleotides agree with TRBD1. Per germline, CDR1 SGHAT and CDR2 FQNNGV. The trim removed 5 bases at V and 1 base at J, leaving 7 bases unmatched. The CDR3 is 15 amino acids. The chain's CDR3 is CASSGDRKSSYEQYV. In DNA, the CDR3 is TGTGCCAGCAGCGGGGACAGGAAGTCATCCTACGAGCAGTACGTC.

This clonotype appeared many times. The V call is TRBV20-1, the J call TRBJ2-1, with TRBD2 matching over 14 bases. The germline V gene encodes CDR1 DFQATT and CDR2 SNEGSKA (reference sequence). V was pared by 5 bases and J by 8 bases, with 5 bases of the junction left unmatched. The CDR3 is made up of 14 amino acids. The CDR3 sequence is CSAVGTSGSYEQFF. CDR3 nucleotides: TGCAGTGCTGTAGGGACTAGCGGGAGCTATGAGCAGTTCTTC.

This clonotype was observed a few times. V is TRBV20-1 and J is TRBJ1-4; D is possibly TRBD1 (6 bases). Germline V gene lookup returns CDR1 DFQATT and CDR2 SNEGSKA (reference sequence). This CDR3 region has 13 residues. V shed 3 bases and J shed 7 bases, with 12 bases lying between them. This CDR3 reads CSASLTGSEKLFF. The CDR3 nucleotides read TGCAGTGCTAGCTTAACAGGGAGTGAAAAACTGTTTTTT.

The chain joins TRBV20-1 to TRBJ2-4; TRBD2 aligns across 9 bases. V lost 5 bases, J lost 1 base, and 3 bases stayed unmatched. CDR3 size: 14 residues. The germline CDR1 and CDR2 sequences are DFQATT and SNEGSKA (reference sequence). CDR3 region: CSAVLAGAKNIQYF. The DNA of the CDR3 is TGCAGTGCTGTACTAGCGGGTGCCAAAAACATTCAGTACTTC.

V usage is TRBV28 and J usage is TRBJ2-5; 7 nucleotides match TRBD2. Germline V CDR1 and CDR2: MDHEN, SYDVKM. This CDR3 spans 14 amino acids. Trimming at V came to 7 bases and at J to 1 base, leaving 6 bases not matched to a gene. CDR3 protein: CASISPGGQETQYF. CDR3 DNA: TGTGCCAGCATCTCCCCGGGGGGCCAAGAGACCCAGTACTTC.

V and J are TRBV4-3 and TRBJ1-4; 8 bases align to TRBD1. There are 18 residues in the CDR3. Germline V CDR1 and CDR2: LGHNA, YSLEER. V gave up 3 bases and J gave up 8 bases; unmatched junction bases: 17. In DNA form, the CDR3 reads TGCGCCAGCAGCCACGCCGTGGCAGGGGGCCAACTCGGGGAAAAACTGTTTTTT. Translated, it gives CASSHAVAGGQLGEKLFF.

The chain recombines TRBV9 with TRBJ2-7, with TRBD2 matching 8 bases. This CDR3 has 16 amino acids. V lost 2 bases and J lost 3; bases outside the gene matches: 10. The germline gives CDR1 SGDLS, CDR2 YYNGEE. DNA of the CDR3: TGTGCCAGCAGCGTCCATAGCGGGACGGCCATCTACGAGCAGTACTTC. This encodes CASSVHSGTAIYEQYF.

This clonotype was seen only a few times. J is TRBJ1-2 and V is TRBV7-2; the match to TRBD1 covers 7 bases. With 0 bases clipped from V and 4 bases from J, the junction kept 5 bases outside the gene matches. This CDR3 region has 15 residues. Per germline, CDR1 SGHTA and CDR2 FQGNSA. CDR3 in DNA: TGTGCCAGCAGCTTAGCGTCAGGGGGAGGCTATGGCTACACCTTC. Translation: CASSLASGGGYGYTF.

This clonotype was seen at least ten times. This chain links TRBV4-1 with TRBJ2-3; 9 bases are a match to TRBD2. CDR1 is MGHRA, CDR2 YSYEKL, per germline. V dropped 0 bases and J dropped 3; count of bases not matched to a gene: 4. This CDR3 spans 16 amino acids. The DNA for the CDR3 is TGCGCCAGCAGCCAAGACCTAGCGGGATCAACAGATACGCAGTATTTT. Encoded protein: CASSQDLAGSTDTQYF.

The DNA of the CDR3 is TGTGCCAGCAGCCCGGGCGTAGACTACGAGCAGTACTTC. Translated, it gives CASSPGVDYEQYF. The chain carries TRBV14 and TRBJ2-7; D gene ambiguous. The V gene lost 4 bases and the J gene lost 3 bases, with 10 bases spanning the gap. The germline V gene encodes CDR1 SGHDN and CDR2 FVKESK. This CDR3 is built from 13 residues.

This clonotype appeared a few times. V gene TRBV27 combines with J gene TRBJ2-3; D is tentatively TRBD1 or TRBD2 (6 bases each). Germline lookup yields CDR1 MNHEY and CDR2 SMNVEV (reference sequence). Trimming left V 5 bases short and J 2 bases short, with 14 bases between. The CDR3 is made up of 15 amino acids. CDR3 DNA sequence: TGTGCCAGCAGTAACGAGGGGGGAGTCACAGATACGCAGTATTTT. Translated: CASSNEGGVTDTQYF.

As DNA, the CDR3 is TGCAGCGCCGAGCCCGGGAGAGAGACCCAGTACTTC. Amino acid sequence: CSAEPGRETQYF. The gene calls are TRBV29-1 and TRBJ2-5; D might be TRBD2 (6 bases). Looked up from germline, CDR1 is SQVTM and CDR2 is ANQGSEA. Trimming removed 7 bases from V and 4 bases from J, with 13 bases in between. The CDR3 runs to 12 residues.

CDR3 residues: CASSGQGGPKTQYF. CDR3 DNA sequence: TGTGCCAGCAGCGGACAGGGGGGGCCAAAGACCCAGTACTTC. V and J are TRBV7-2 and TRBJ2-5; 10 nucleotides agree with TRBD1. Germline CDR1 reads SGHTA; CDR2 reads FQGNSA. The ends lost 5 bases at V and 6 bases at J; junction bases unmatched: 6. The CDR3 is 14 amino acids.

The rearrangement joins TRBV7-6 to TRBJ2-2; D uncertain. This CDR3 has 14 amino acids. Germline V gene data show CDR1 as SGHVS and CDR2 as FNYEAQ. The V end was cut by 4 bases, the J end by 6 bases, with 12 bases between. The CDR3: CASSSRVEAGELFF. The CDR3 DNA sequence: TGTGCCAGCAGCTCCCGGGTCGAGGCCGGGGAGCTGTTTTTT.

The rearrangement joins TRBV29-1 to TRBJ2-1; a weak D match, TRBD2 (5 bases). Trimming removed 2 bases from V and 1 base from J, with 9 bases in between. Germline V gene data show CDR1 as SQVTM and CDR2 as ANQGSEA. CDR3 size: 14 residues. Here the CDR3 reads CSVELEGSYNEQFF. In DNA form, the CDR3 reads TGCAGCGTTGAATTAGAGGGTTCCTACAATGAGCAGTTCTTC.

The rearrangement joins TRBV11-2 to TRBJ2-3; 8 nucleotides line up with TRBD2. The germline CDR1 and CDR2 sequences are SGHAT and FQNNGV. The CDR3 runs 15 residues. V trimming: 5 bases; J trimming: 0 bases; junction bases outside the gene matches: 4. This chain's CDR3 is CASSATSVSTDTQYF. In DNA, the CDR3 is TGTGCCAGCAGCGCGACTAGCGTAAGCACAGATACGCAGTATTTT.

CDR3 nucleotides: TGTGCCAGCTCACCAAACGGAAGGGACACTGAAGCTTTCTTT. This encodes CASSPNGRDTEAFF. V is TRBV18 and J is TRBJ1-1; unclear D gene. Germline loops: CDR1 KGHSH, CDR2 LQKENI. The CDR3 loop spans 14 amino acids. V lost 2 bases, J lost 3 bases, and 10 bases lay in between.

This clonotype showed up just a few times. The gene calls are TRBV7-2 and TRBJ2-5; 11 positions agree with TRBD2. The CDR3 covers 16 residues. Germline V gives CDR1 SGHTA, CDR2 FQGNSA. Germline trimming cut 2 bases from V and 5 bases from J; bases unmatched to any gene: 7. The CDR3 DNA is TGTGCCAGCAGCTTAACTAGCGGGAGTAATGGGGAGACCCAGTACTTC. This sequence encodes CASSLTSGSNGETQYF.

This clonotype was detected many times. The CDR3 loop reads CASSYSPVGGGGEQYF. The CDR3 DNA reads TGTGCCAGCAGTTACTCCCCGGTAGGGGGCGGGGGCGAGCAGTACTTC. V usage is TRBV6-5 and J usage is TRBJ2-7; D possibly matches TRBD1 or TRBD2 (7 bases each). Trimming took 0 bases from V and 6 from J, leaving 18 bases between them. This CDR3 has 16 residues. Looked up from germline, CDR1 is MNHEY and CDR2 is SVGAGI.

V gene TRBV20-1 combines with J gene TRBJ2-5, with D unclear. This CDR3 has 12 residues. V was pared by 4 bases and J by 5 bases, with 11 bases between. The germline V gene encodes CDR1 DFQATT and CDR2 SNEGSKA (reference sequence). The CDR3 nucleotides are TGCAGTGCTACATCTGGGCGGGAGACCCAGTACTTC. This sequence encodes CSATSGRETQYF.

The chain couples TRBV2 to TRBJ2-1, with 8 bases lining up with TRBD2. There are 15 residues in the CDR3. The V and J ends lost 3 bases and 8 bases, in that order; junction bases with no gene match: 9. Germline V gene lookup returns CDR1 SNHLY and CDR2 FYNNEI. CDR3 sequence (DNA): TGTGCCAGCAGTGACCGGCAGCGGGGGTACGATGAGCAGTTCTTC. As protein: CASSDRQRGYDEQFF.